This T cell receptor beta chain is from a study of a mutant IDH1 vaccine in newly diagnosed glioma. Looking at the study overall: Earlier therapy was either radiotherapy, temozolomide, or both, and most got both.

Assay used: immunoSEQ multiplex PCR; TCRdb lists only in-frame clones, some missing. Among 40,000 to 45,000 clones, around 74% were seen once, and the ten largest hold about 5%. This CDR3 contains 15 residues. Germline values: CDR1 SGHRS, CDR2 YFSETQ. V was trimmed by 4 bases and J by 0 bases, leaving 11 bases between them. Sample time point: week 23, last vaccination. The study gave 300 ug of mutant IDH1 20-mer peptide per vaccine dose, with topical imiquimod. As regards this clone: The antigen is undetermined.

The sequencing used PBMCs, collected from a glioma patient whose treatment included an IDH1 peptide vaccine. The receptor was isolated from a man aged 50 to 59 with glioma. The rearrangement links TRBV5-1 to TRBJ2-1; D call uncertain. The CDR3 coding sequence is TGCGCCAGCAGCCTGGACGGCAGCTCCTACAATGAGCAGTTCTTC. Protein sequence: CASSLDGSSYNEQFF.